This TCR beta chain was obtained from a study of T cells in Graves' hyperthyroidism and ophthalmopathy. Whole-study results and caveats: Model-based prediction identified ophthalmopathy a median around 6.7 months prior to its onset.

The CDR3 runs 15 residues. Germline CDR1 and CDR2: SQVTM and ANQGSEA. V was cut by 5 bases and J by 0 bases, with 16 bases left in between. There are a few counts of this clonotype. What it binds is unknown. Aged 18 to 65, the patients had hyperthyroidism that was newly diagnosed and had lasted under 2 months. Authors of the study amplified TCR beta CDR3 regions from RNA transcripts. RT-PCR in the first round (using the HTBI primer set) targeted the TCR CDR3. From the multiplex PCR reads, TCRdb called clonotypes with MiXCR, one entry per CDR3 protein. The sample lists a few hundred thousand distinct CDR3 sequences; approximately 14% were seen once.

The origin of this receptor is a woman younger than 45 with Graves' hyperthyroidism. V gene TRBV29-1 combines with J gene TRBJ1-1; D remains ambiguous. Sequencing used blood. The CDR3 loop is CSVLGGPLLNTEAFF. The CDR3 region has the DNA TGCAGCGTTCTCGGAGGCCCGCTACTGAACACTGAAGCTTTCTTT.